Listed below are T cell receptor beta chains from one sample, sequenced in a study of T cell repertoires in cytomegalovirus infection. Using its own MiXCR run on the reads, TCRdb lists one record per CDR3 protein. Altogether 630,000 or so distinct CDR3 sequences are present, 20% to 25% being singletons, with the ten largest covering roughly 8%. Sample: CD8+ T cells from PBMCs. The receptors were sampled from a human donor in good health (CMV status not recorded). Some clones in this sample may be carry-over from other donors' samples. Both conserved end residues are part of each CDR3. A D gene is named only where the DNA matches it firmly. A clone size is listed for some rows: how often the clone was seen (once, few, many), or a class if it is expanded.

size	V	D	J	CDR3	DNA
NA	TRBV28	NA	TRBJ2-7	CASVSDHRREHYEQYF	TGTGCCAGCGTATCAGATCACAGACGGGAGCACTACGAGCAGTACTTC
few	TRBV7-9	NA	TRBJ2-1	CASSLGRRAPYNEQFF	TGTGCCAGCAGCCTAGGGCGGAGGGCCCCGTACAATGAGCAGTTCTTC
many	TRBV7-2	NA	TRBJ1-1	CASSDPGTAIEAFF	TGTGCCAGCAGCGACCCTGGGACTGCTATTGAAGCTTTCTTT
many	TRBV4-1	TRBD1	TRBJ2-5	CASSQEGGLEETQYF	TGCGCCAGCAGCCAAGAAGGGGGCTTGGAAGAGACCCAGTACTTC
few	TRBV24-1	TRBD1	TRBJ2-5	CATSDFVTGQETQYF	TGTGCCACCAGTGATTTTGTGACAGGGCAAGAGACCCAGTACTTC
NA	TRBV7-9	TRBD2	TRBJ2-3	CASSPPTSGFGDTQYF	TGTGCCAGCAGCCCCCCGACTAGCGGGTTTGGAGATACGCAGTATTTT
NA	TRBV13	NA	TRBJ1-1	CASSISRRHLEAFF	TGTGCCAGCAGCATCTCCCGACGACACCTTGAAGCTTTCTTT
few	TRBV14	NA	TRBJ2-3	CASSHLRRGNTQYF	TGTGCCAGCAGCCACCTTCGACGGGGAAATACGCAGTATTTT
NA	TRBV6-1	NA	TRBJ1-2	CASSEVNPGWIYGYTF	TGTGCCAGCAGTGAAGTTAACCCGGGGTGGATCTATGGCTACACCTTC
NA	TRBV7-9	NA	TRBJ1-2	CAIGTGTNYGYTF	TGTGCTATTGGAACCGGGACAAACTATGGCTACACCTTC
NA	TRBV29-1	NA	TRBJ2-3	CSVEEGGGGTDTQYF	TGCAGCGTTGAAGAAGGAGGGGGCGGCACAGATACGCAGTATTTT
many	TRBV7-9	TRBD1	TRBJ1-6	CASSSGDRSFSPLHF	TGTGCCAGCAGCTCGGGGGACAGGTCCTTTTCACCCCTCCACTTT
few	TRBV12-5	TRBD2	TRBJ2-2	CASGLGPTSGGDANTGELFF	TGTGCTAGTGGTTTGGGACCAACTAGCGGGGGGGATGCGAACACCGGGGAGCTGTTTTTT
NA	TRBV7-9	NA	TRBJ2-5	CASSDSDPIKETQYF	TGTGCCAGCAGCGATAGTGACCCGATAAAAGAGACCCAGTACTTC
NA	TRBV6-6	TRBD1	TRBJ2-5	CASSLRQGETQYF	TGTGCCAGCAGCCTTCGACAGGGTGAGACCCAGTACTTC
few	TRBV4-2	NA	TRBJ1-1	CASSQAKLSTEAFF	TGTGCCAGCAGCCAAGCTAAGCTTAGCACTGAAGCTTTCTTT
NA	TRBV27	NA	TRBJ2-1	CASSTGTWASYNEQFF	TGTGCCAGCAGCACCGGGACATGGGCCTCCTACAATGAGCAGTTCTTC
many	TRBV7-2	NA	TRBJ2-1	CASSPHPSSNNEQFF	TGTGCCAGCAGCCCACACCCCTCAAGCAACAATGAGCAGTTCTTC
NA	TRBV7-6	NA	TRBJ2-1	CASSQEVSRGYNEQFF	TGTGCCAGCAGCCAGGAGGTGTCCAGGGGTTACAATGAGCAGTTCTTC
NA	TRBV29-1	TRBD1	TRBJ1-2	CSVRDRLYGYTF	TGCAGCGTGCGGGACAGGCTCTATGGCTACACCTTC
NA	TRBV28	TRBD2	TRBJ2-3	CASSLAGGLQDTQYF	TGTGCCAGCAGTTTAGCGGGGGGGCTTCAAGATACGCAGTATTTT
many	TRBV7-2	TRBD2	TRBJ2-3	CASSLAVGGLSTDTQYF	TGTGCCAGCAGCTTAGCGGTGGGGGGGTTAAGCACAGATACGCAGTATTTT
few	TRBV19	NA	TRBJ1-1	CASSIREGYTEAFF	TGTGCCAGTAGTATAAGGGAGGGGTACACTGAAGCTTTCTTT
NA	TRBV7-9	NA	TRBJ1-2	CASSPGQRIANYGYTF	TGTGCCAGCAGCCCTGGTCAACGGATTGCTAACTATGGCTACACCTTC
many	TRBV7-9	NA	TRBJ2-3	CASSLRHFTQYF	TGTGCCAGCAGCTTACGTCACTTTACGCAGTATTTT
NA	TRBV28	NA	TRBJ1-3	CVSSSSTGFGNAIYF	TGTGTCAGCAGTTCCTCTACAGGGTTCGGAAACGCCATATATTTT
many	TRBV12-5	NA	TRBJ2-1	CASGLNRANEQFF	TGTGCTAGTGGTTTGAACAGGGCTAATGAGCAGTTCTTC
NA	TRBV20-1	NA	TRBJ1-6	CSARGRTPVIYSPLHF	TGCAGTGCTAGAGGCCGAACACCTGTGATATATTCACCCCTCCACTTT
NA	TRBV7-9	TRBD1	TRBJ2-1	CASSPPGQVWGSRGYNEQFF	TGTGCCAGCAGCCCTCCGGGACAGGTATGGGGATCGAGGGGATACAATGAGCAGTTCTTC
many	TRBV6-6	NA	TRBJ2-2	CASSFEGALLDTGELFF	TGTGCCAGCAGTTTTGAGGGCGCCCTCCTTGACACCGGGGAGCTGTTTTTT
few	TRBV7-6	NA	TRBJ2-1	CVSSREAWEQFF	TGTGTCAGCAGCCGAGAGGCATGGGAGCAGTTCTTC
many	TRBV4-1	TRBD2	TRBJ2-3	CASSLLSGGITDTQYF	TGCGCCAGCAGCCTACTCAGCGGGGGGATCACAGATACGCAGTATTTT
few	TRBV2	NA	TRBJ2-5	CASSDRGVETQYF	TGTGCCAGCAGTGATCGCGGGGTCGAGACCCAGTACTTC
NA	TRBV20-1	TRBD1	TRBJ2-1	CSAKGQVSSYNEQFF	TGCAGTGCTAAGGGACAGGTCAGCTCCTACAATGAGCAGTTCTTC
many	TRBV7-3	TRBD2	TRBJ2-1	CASSLGLGPVNEQFF	TGTGCCAGCAGTTTAGGACTAGGTCCGGTCAATGAGCAGTTCTTC
many	TRBV15	TRBD1	TRBJ2-2	CATSRDRGNGELFF	TGTGCCACCAGCCGCGACAGGGGTAACGGGGAGCTGTTTTTT
few	TRBV29-1	NA	TRBJ2-1	CSVEAPETASYNEQFF	TGCAGCGTTGAAGCCCCCGAGACTGCCTCCTACAATGAGCAGTTCTTC
few	TRBV6-2/TRBV6-3	NA	TRBJ2-5	CASLPRDLKETQYF	TGTGCCAGCTTGCCCAGGGACCTCAAGGAGACCCAGTACTTC
NA	TRBV3-1	NA	TRBJ2-5	CASSQGRAGPQETQYF	TGTGCCAGCAGCCAAGGACGGGCGGGCCCACAAGAGACCCAGTACTTC
few	TRBV5-1	NA	TRBJ2-1	CASSIDPGSYNEQFF	TGCGCCAGCAGCATCGACCCCGGATCGTACAATGAGCAGTTCTTC
many	TRBV12-3/TRBV12-4	NA	TRBJ2-1	CASSSLAHEQFF	TGTGCCAGCAGTTCACTCGCTCATGAGCAGTTCTTC
NA	TRBV6-1	TRBD1	TRBJ2-4	CASSGDSQNIQYF	TGTGCCAGCAGTGGGGACAGTCAAAACATTCAGTACTTC
many	TRBV7-2	TRBD1	TRBJ1-2	CASSITGGQDYGYTF	TGTGCCAGCAGCATTACAGGGGGCCAAGACTATGGCTACACCTTC
few	TRBV24-1	NA	TRBJ2-3	CATSDSRGSRPIAQYF	TGTGCCACCAGTGATTCCCGAGGGTCCCGCCCCATCGCGCAGTATTTT
NA	TRBV6-5	TRBD2	TRBJ2-1	CASSPDGGGYNEQFF	TGTGCCAGCAGCCCGGACGGGGGGGGTTACAATGAGCAGTTCTTC
many	TRBV7-6	NA	TRBJ1-2	CASRPDQGHGYTF	TGTGCCAGCAGACCTGATCAGGGACATGGCTACACCTTC
few	TRBV19	NA	TRBJ2-1	CASTPLWGSGSPENEQFF	TGTGCCAGTACCCCGTTGTGGGGAAGTGGTAGTCCGGAAAATGAGCAGTTCTTC
NA	TRBV10-1	NA	TRBJ2-7	CASSENYEQYF	TGCGCCAGCAGTGAGAACTACGAGCAGTACTTC
many	TRBV7-9	NA	TRBJ2-1	CASSTGANNEQFF	TGTGCCAGCAGCACTGGCGCCAACAATGAGCAGTTCTTC
NA	TRBV20-1	TRBD1	TRBJ2-3	CSARDGRDRLLGTQYF	TGCAGTGCTAGAGATGGACGGGACAGGCTGCTGGGTACGCAGTATTTT
few	TRBV2	TRBD1	TRBJ2-5	CASRATWDRGQETQYF	TGTGCCAGCAGAGCGACTTGGGACAGGGGGCAAGAGACCCAGTACTTC
few	TRBV29-1	NA	TRBJ2-1	CSVDELIYNEQFF	TGCAGCGTTGATGAACTGATTTACAATGAGCAGTTCTTC
NA	TRBV2	NA	TRBJ2-3	CASSDPRTFTDTQYF	TGTGCCAGCAGTGATCCCAGGACCTTCACAGATACGCAGTATTTT
NA	TRBV7-9	TRBD1	TRBJ1-2	CASSDGQGGSYGYTF	TGTGCCAGCAGCGACGGACAGGGAGGCAGCTATGGCTACACCTTC
few	TRBV4-1	NA	TRBJ2-1	CASSQVGTSSYNEQFF	TGCGCCAGCAGCCAAGTAGGGACCAGCTCCTACAATGAGCAGTTCTTC
NA	TRBV6-2/TRBV6-3	NA	TRBJ2-3	CASSYSWAGGTDTQYF	TGTGCCAGCAGTTACTCATGGGCTGGCGGCACAGATACGCAGTATTTT
NA	TRBV2	NA	TRBJ2-3	CASSRDNF	TGTGCCAGCAGTCGGGACAATTTT
NA	TRBV29-1	TRBD2	TRBJ2-1	CSVEELTSGGADNEQFF	TGCAGCGTTGAAGAGTTAACTAGCGGGGGGGCCGACAATGAGCAGTTCTTC
few	TRBV27	NA	TRBJ2-4	CASSLLSPYNRVDSGGNIQYF	TGTGCCAGCAGCCTACTCAGCCCCTACAACAGGGTCGACTCCGGGGGAAACATTCAGTACTTC